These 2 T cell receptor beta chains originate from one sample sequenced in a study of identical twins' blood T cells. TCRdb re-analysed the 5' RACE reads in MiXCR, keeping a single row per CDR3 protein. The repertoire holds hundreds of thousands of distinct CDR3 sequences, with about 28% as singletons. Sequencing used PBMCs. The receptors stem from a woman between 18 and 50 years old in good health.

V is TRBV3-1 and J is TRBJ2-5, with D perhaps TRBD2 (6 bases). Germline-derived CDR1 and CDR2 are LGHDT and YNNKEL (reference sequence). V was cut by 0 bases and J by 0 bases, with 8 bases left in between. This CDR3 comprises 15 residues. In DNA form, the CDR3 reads TGTGCCAGCAGCCAAGAGGAGGGATACCAAGAGACCCAGTACTTC. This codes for CASSQEEGYQETQYF.

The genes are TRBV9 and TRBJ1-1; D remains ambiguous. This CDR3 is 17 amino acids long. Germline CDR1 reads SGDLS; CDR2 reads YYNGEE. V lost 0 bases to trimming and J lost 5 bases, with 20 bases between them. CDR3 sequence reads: CASSVVPAFSSGTEAFF. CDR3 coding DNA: TGTGCCAGCAGCGTAGTTCCAGCCTTCTCCTCTGGAACTGAAGCTTTCTTT.